Below are 19 T cell receptor beta chains sequenced from a single sample in a study of shared T cell receptors in the human thymus. Only in-frame clones appear in the TCRdb table, and some are missing; sequencing was by immunoSEQ multiplex PCR. This table has about 660,000 clones, more than 75% appearing once. These records were also assigned to another study, of human thymus T cells.

Sequencing was done on a sample of thymocytes. These receptors were taken from a boy less than two years old with a congenital heart defect.

The rearrangement joins TRBV6-1 to TRBJ2-7, with 9 bases that match TRBD2. Germline CDR1 is MNHNS and CDR2 is SASEGT. J was trimmed by 1 base and V by 4 bases; bases with no gene match: 8. This CDR3 contains 16 residues. CDR3 nucleotides: TGTGCCAGCAGTGCGATTAGCGGGGGCGCTTCCTACGAGCAGTACTTC. Translated: CASSAISGGASYEQYF.

The V call is TRBV25-1, the J call TRBJ2-1, with 7 bases that match TRBD2. The length of the CDR3 is 18 residues. Germline lookup yields CDR1 MGHDK and CDR2 SYGVNS. After removal of 5 bases from V and 8 bases from J, the junction contained 21 bases not matched to a gene. CDR3 in DNA: TGTGCCAGCAGTCCCCATACGGGTTGTGGGAGGGCCATGGATGAGCAGTTCTTC. Translation gives CASSPHTGCGRAMDEQFF.

The chain carries TRBV5-1 and TRBJ1-1, with D perhaps matching TRBD1 (6 bases). The CDR3 spans 15 residues. Germline V gives CDR1 SGHRS, CDR2 YFSETQ. V was clipped by 4 bases and J by 5 bases, with 18 bases between them. CDR3 protein: CASSPWDIDGTEAFF. In nucleotides, the CDR3 is TGCGCCAGCAGCCCGTGGGACATAGACGGAACTGAAGCTTTCTTT.

CDR3 nucleotides: TGTGCCAGCAGCTTATTGGAACAGGGTACCAATCAGCCCCAGCATTTT. It encodes CASSLLEQGTNQPQHF. V is TRBV7-2 and J is TRBJ1-5; tentatively, D is TRBD1 (6 bases). The CDR3 has 16 amino acids. Germline CDR1 reads SGHTA; CDR2 reads FQGNSA. The germline V and J ends were trimmed by 2 bases and 3 bases, with 14 bases remaining between them.

V usage is TRBV19 and J usage is TRBJ1-4; TRBD1 is a possible D gene (5 bases). Per the germline V gene, CDR1 is LNHDA and CDR2 is SQIVND (reference sequence). This CDR3 has 16 residues. V lost 6 bases to trimming and J lost 4 bases, with 18 bases between them. The CDR3 nucleotides are TGTGCCAGTAGGGCGCCTACAGGACACCATAATGAAAAACTGTTTTTT. Protein product: CASRAPTGHHNEKLFF.

V usage is TRBV29-1 and J usage is TRBJ2-7; 11 bases align to TRBD2. Germline V gives CDR1 SQVTM, CDR2 ANQGSEA. The CDR3 runs 14 residues. J gave up 0 bases and V 6 bases, and 4 bases lay outside the gene matches. The CDR3 reads CSVASGRSSYEQYF. The CDR3 DNA reads TGCAGCGTGGCTAGCGGGAGGAGCTCCTACGAGCAGTACTTC.

This chain connects TRBV4-2 to TRBJ1-1, with 9 bases lining up with TRBD1. Germline V gene sequence: CDR1 LGHNA, CDR2 YNFKEQ. This CDR3 has 18 residues. V shed 0 bases, J shed 2 bases, and the junction held 10 bases outside the gene matches. The CDR3 sequence: CASSQDRPGQGINTEAFF. The DNA of the CDR3 is TGTGCCAGCAGCCAAGATCGGCCGGGACAGGGCATAAACACTGAAGCTTTCTTT.

The chain joins TRBV6-6 to TRBJ2-1; 12 bases line up with TRBD2. Unmatched junction bases numbered 5, after V lost 0 bases and J lost 8 bases. The CDR3 spans 16 residues. From germline, CDR1 is MNHNY and CDR2 SVGAGI (reference sequence). CDR3 amino acids: CASSYSLAGGPDEQFF. The CDR3 region has the DNA TGTGCCAGCAGTTACTCCCTAGCGGGAGGGCCGGATGAGCAGTTCTTC.

The chain combines TRBV28 with TRBJ2-1; TRBD2 matches 9 bases. Germline V gene lookup returns CDR1 MDHEN and CDR2 SYDVKM. V lost 1 base, J lost 4 bases, and 5 bases stayed unmatched. The CDR3 sequence is 16 residues long. The DNA of the CDR3 is TGTGCCAGCAGTTTATTTCTAGCGGGGAAATACAATGAGCAGTTCTTC. Translation gives CASSLFLAGKYNEQFF.

Here the CDR3 reads CASSLEAKSSEDAFF. The DNA of the CDR3 is TGTGCCAGCAGCTTAGAAGCGAAGTCATCGGAGGATGCTTTCTTT. The rearrangement uses TRBV7-6 and TRBJ1-1; D not resolved. This CDR3 contains 15 residues. V shed 1 base and J shed 11 bases, with 20 bases lying between them. The germline gives CDR1 SGHVS, CDR2 FNYEAQ.

V is TRBV7-9 and J is TRBJ2-1; 8 bases are shared with TRBD1. This CDR3 is 16 amino acids long. Trimming at V came to 5 bases and at J to 12 bases, leaving 18 bases not matched to a gene. Germline assignment: CDR1 SEHNR and CDR2 FQNEAQ (reference sequence). CDR3 amino acids: CASSPRQGILILGQFF. The DNA for the CDR3 is TGTGCCAGCAGCCCCCGACAGGGGATTCTGATCCTTGGGCAGTTCTTC.

The gene calls are TRBV5-6 and TRBJ1-1; perhaps TRBD1 as D (6 bases). The CDR3 totals 13 residues. Trimming left V 4 bases short and J 4 bases short, with 11 bases between. Germline V CDR1 and CDR2: SGHDT, YYEEEE. As DNA, the CDR3 is TGTGCCAGCAGCGGCAGCAGGGGCACTGAAGCTTTCTTT. It is translated as CASSGSRGTEAFF. Combining the CDR3 with reference TRBV5-6 and TRBJ1-1 gives the whole variable domain DAGVTQSPTHLIKTRGQQVTLRCSPKSGHDTVSWYQQALGQGPQFIFQYYEEEERQRGNFPDRFSGHQFPNYSSELNVNALLLGDSALYLCASSGSRGTEAFFGQGTRLTVV.

This chain uses TRBV29-1 with TRBJ1-4, with D possibly being TRBD1 (5 bases). CDR3 length: 14 amino acids. The V gene lost 5 bases and the J gene lost 5 bases, with 15 bases spanning the gap. Germline values: CDR1 SQVTM, CDR2 ANQGSEA. The CDR3 DNA reads as TGCAGCGTTTGGGGCGGGGCAGAAAATGAAAAACTGTTTTTT. Residues: CSVWGGAENEKLFF. The full variable domain, with the rest looked up from reference TRBV29-1 and TRBJ1-4, is SAVISQKPSRDICQRGTSLTIQCQVDSQVTMMFWYRQQPGQSLTLIATANQGSEATYESGFVIDKFPISRPNLTFSTLTVSNMSPEDSSIYLCSVWGGAENEKLFFGSGTQLSVL.

The chain has TRBV19 and TRBJ2-5, with 8 bases fitting TRBD1. The J segment lost 4 bases and the V segment lost 8 bases, leaving 6 bases of the junction unmatched. CDR1 and CDR2 (germline): LNHDA, SQIVND (reference sequence). The CDR3 consists of 13 residues. The CDR3: CASSPGGLETQYF. CDR3 DNA sequence: TGTGCCAGTTCTCCAGGGGGCTTAGAGACCCAGTACTTC.

The J gene is TRBJ2-7, the V gene TRBV13, with D maybe TRBD2 (6 bases). V was cut by 5 bases and J by 3 bases, with 20 bases left in between. CDR3 size: 16 residues. CDR1 is PRHDT, CDR2 FYEKMQ, per germline (reference sequence). CDR3 DNA: TGTGCCAGCAGCAAGGGTCGGAGGGCCCCCTGCTACGAGCAGTACTTC. It specifies CASSKGRRAPCYEQYF.

The chain links TRBV7-3 to TRBJ1-5; no clear D gene. V gave up 2 bases and J gave up 6 bases, with 8 bases separating them. Germline V lookup: CDR1 SGHTA, CDR2 FQGTGA. The CDR3 runs 13 residues. CDR3 DNA sequence: TGTGCCAGCAGCTTAGAGGATTTTCAGCCCCAGCATTTT. It specifies CASSLEDFQPQHF. Full variable domain (outside the CDR3, taken from reference TRBV7-3 and TRBJ1-5): GAGVSQTPSNKVTEKGKYVELRCDPISGHTALYWYRQSLGQGPEFLIYFQGTGAADDSGLPNDRFFAVRPEGSVSTLKIQRTERGDSAVYLCASSLEDFQPQHFGDGTRLSIL.

The chain is built from TRBV28 and TRBJ2-7; tentative D call: TRBD1 (5 bases). The germline CDR1 and CDR2 sequences are MDHEN and SYDVKM. The CDR3 covers 13 residues. With 1 base removed from V and 3 bases from J, the gap between germline ends came to 7 bases. CDR3 amino acids: CASSLSQVYEQYF. The CDR3 DNA is TGTGCCAGCAGTTTATCACAGGTCTACGAGCAGTACTTC.

The chain employs TRBV19 and TRBJ1-1; TRBD1 aligns across 9 bases. The ends lost 3 bases at V and 1 base at J; junction bases unmatched: 6. The CDR3 spans 16 residues. CDR1 and CDR2 from the germline V gene are LNHDA and SQIVND (reference sequence). The CDR3 sequence: CASSMGQGIKNTEAFF. In DNA, the CDR3 is TGTGCCAGTAGTATGGGACAGGGAATTAAGAACACTGAAGCTTTCTTT.

The V and J genes are TRBV28 and TRBJ1-2; a possible D gene is TRBD1 (6 bases). The CDR3 length is 13 residues. V lost 7 bases, J lost 4 bases, and 13 bases lay in between. Germline CDR1 is MDHEN and CDR2 is SYDVKM. CDR3 sequence (DNA): TGTGCCAGCAACAGGGCCCTGATCTATGGCTACACCTTC. Its protein is CASNRALIYGYTF.